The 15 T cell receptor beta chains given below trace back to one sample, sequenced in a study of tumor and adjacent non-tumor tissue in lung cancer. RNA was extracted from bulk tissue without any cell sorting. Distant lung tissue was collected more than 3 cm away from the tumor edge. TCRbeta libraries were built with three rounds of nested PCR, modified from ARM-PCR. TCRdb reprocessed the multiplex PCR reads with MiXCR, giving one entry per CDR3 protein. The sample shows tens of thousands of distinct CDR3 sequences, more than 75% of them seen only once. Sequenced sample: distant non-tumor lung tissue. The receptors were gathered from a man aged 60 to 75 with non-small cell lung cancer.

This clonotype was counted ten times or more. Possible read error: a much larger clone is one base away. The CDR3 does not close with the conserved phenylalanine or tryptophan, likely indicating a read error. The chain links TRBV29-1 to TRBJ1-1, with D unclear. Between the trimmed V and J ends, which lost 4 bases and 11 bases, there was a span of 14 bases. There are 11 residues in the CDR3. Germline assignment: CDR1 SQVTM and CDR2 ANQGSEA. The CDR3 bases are TGCAGCGTTGTCACAGTCCCGAAGGCTTTCCTT. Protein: CSVVTVPKAFL.

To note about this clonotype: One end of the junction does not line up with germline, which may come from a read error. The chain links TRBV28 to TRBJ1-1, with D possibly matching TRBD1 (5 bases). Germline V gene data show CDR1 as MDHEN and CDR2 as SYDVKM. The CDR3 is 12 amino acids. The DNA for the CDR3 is TGTTCCAGCAGTTGGGGCGGGGGGGAAACTTTCTTT. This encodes CSSSWGGGETFF.

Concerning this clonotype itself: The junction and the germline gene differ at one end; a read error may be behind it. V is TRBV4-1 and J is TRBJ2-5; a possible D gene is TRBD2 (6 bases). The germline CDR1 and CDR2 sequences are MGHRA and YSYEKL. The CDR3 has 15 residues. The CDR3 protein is CASSLGREPRETQYF. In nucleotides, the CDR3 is TGCGCCAGTAGCCTTGGTCGGGAGCCTAGGGAGACCCAGTACTTC.

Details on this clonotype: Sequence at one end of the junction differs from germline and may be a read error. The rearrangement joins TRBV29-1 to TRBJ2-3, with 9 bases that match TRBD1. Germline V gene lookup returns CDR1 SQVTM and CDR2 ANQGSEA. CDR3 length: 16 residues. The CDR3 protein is CSVGTTGTGFADTRQF. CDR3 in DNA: TGCAGCGTCGGTACAACCGGGACAGGGTTCGCAGATACGCGGCAATTT.

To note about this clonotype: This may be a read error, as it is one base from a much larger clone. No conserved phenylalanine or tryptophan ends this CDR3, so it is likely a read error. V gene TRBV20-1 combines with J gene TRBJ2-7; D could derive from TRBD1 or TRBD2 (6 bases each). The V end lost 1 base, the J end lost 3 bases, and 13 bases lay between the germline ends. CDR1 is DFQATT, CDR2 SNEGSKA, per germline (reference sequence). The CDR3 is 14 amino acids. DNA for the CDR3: TGCAGTGCTAGAGGGCGCCGGGGGCTCTACGAGCAGTACATC. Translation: CSARGRRGLYEQYI.

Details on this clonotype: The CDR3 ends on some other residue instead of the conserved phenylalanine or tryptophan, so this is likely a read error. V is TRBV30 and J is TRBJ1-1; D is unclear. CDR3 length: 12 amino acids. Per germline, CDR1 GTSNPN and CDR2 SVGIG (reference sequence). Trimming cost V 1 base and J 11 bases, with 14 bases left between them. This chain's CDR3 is CAWSEISRVAFV. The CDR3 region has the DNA TGTGCCTGGAGTGAAATATCGAGGGTTGCTTTCGTT.

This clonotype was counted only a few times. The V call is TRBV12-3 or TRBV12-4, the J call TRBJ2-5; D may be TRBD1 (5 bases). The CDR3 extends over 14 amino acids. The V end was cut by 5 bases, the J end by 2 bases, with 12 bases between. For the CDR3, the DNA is TGTGCCAGCAGTCTGACAGAGACTCAAGAGACCCAGTACTTC. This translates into CASSLTETQETQYF.

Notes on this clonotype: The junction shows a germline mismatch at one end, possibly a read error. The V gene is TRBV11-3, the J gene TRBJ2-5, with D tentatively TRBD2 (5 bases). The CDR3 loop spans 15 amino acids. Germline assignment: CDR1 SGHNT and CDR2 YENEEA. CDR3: CASSLARYSQEAQYF. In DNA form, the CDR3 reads TGTGCCAGCAGCCTAGCCCGGTACAGTCAAGAGGCCCAGTACTTC.

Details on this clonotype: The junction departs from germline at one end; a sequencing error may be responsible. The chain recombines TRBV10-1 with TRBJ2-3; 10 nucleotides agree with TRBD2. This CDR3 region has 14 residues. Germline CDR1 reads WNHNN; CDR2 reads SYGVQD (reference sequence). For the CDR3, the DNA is TGTGCCGTCAGTGAACTAGCGGGATCAGATACGCAGTATTTT. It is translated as CAVSELAGSDTQYF.

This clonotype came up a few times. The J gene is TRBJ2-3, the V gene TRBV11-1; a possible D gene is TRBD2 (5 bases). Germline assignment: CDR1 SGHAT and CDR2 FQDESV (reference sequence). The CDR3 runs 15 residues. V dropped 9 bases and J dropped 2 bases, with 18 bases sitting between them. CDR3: CASSPGVGFTDTQYF. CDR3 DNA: TGTGCCAGTAGTCCCGGGGTAGGGTTCACAGATACGCAGTATTTT.

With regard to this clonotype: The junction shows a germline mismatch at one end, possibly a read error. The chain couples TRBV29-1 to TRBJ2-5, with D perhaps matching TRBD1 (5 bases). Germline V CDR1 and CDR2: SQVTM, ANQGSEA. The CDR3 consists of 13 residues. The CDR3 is CSIETGINETQYF. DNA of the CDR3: TGCAGCATTGAAACAGGTATAAATGAGACCCAGTACTTC.

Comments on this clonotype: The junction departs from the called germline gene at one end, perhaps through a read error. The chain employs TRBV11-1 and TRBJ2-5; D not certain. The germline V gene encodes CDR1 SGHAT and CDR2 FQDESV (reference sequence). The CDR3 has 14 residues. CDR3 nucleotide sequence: TGTACCAGCAACAAAGACGCGTACCAAGAGACCCAGTACTTC. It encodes CTSNKDAYQETQYF.

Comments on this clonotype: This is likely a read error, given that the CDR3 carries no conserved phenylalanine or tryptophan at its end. CDR3 DNA: TGTGCCAGCAGCCAAGGTTACTACAAGCAGTACTTA. Translation gives CASSQGYYKQYL. The rearrangement uses TRBV14 and TRBJ2-7; no reliable D call. This CDR3 region has 12 residues. CDR1 and CDR2 from the germline V gene are SGHDN and FVKESK.

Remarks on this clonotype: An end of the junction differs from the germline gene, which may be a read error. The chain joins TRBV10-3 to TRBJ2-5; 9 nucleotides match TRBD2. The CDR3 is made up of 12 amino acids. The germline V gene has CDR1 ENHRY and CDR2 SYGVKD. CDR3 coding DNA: TGTACCATCAGTGGCGGGAGGGAGACCCAATACTTC. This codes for CTISGGRETQYF.

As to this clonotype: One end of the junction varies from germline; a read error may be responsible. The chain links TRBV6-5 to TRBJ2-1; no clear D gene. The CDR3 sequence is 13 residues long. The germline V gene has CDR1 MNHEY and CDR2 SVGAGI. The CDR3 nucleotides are TGTGCCAGCAGTTGGGCGCGAGACAATGAACAGTTCTTC. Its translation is CASSWARDNEQFF.